This T cell receptor beta chain appears in the sequencing data of a study of blood T cells in healthy people across ages. Study-level findings and limits: TCR beta diversity was tightly associated with the proportion of naive T cells.

Worth noting for this clonotype: Antigen: not known.

Donors were healthy Caucasian individuals from Russia aged about 6 to 90. PCR was performed a second time for about 6 to 11 cycles using a sample-barcoded 5' primer and a J-beta primer mix. TCRdb recomputed calls from the 5' RACE reads with MiXCR, one row per CDR3 protein. The table has approximately 940,000 distinct CDR3 sequences, around 48% seen once. This CDR3 contains 15 residues. CDR1 and CDR2 (germline): DFQATT, SNEGSKA (reference sequence). The ends lost 4 bases at V and 4 bases at J; junction bases unmatched: 11. Sequencing was carried out using blood. The V call is TRBV20-1, the J call TRBJ2-3; 7 bases map to TRBD1. This clonotype originated in a man aged 30-40 years in good health. The DNA for the CDR3 is TGCAGTGCTACGACGCGACAGGGAAGGGCAGATACGCAGTATTTT. It is translated as CSATTRQGRADTQYF.